This T cell receptor (beta chain) was sequenced during a study of blood T cell repertoires in COVID-19. Profiling relied on immunoSEQ multiplex PCR, and the TCRdb table lists in-frame clones only, not all of them. The table lists over 45,000 clones, approximately 82% of them singletons. V was cut by 0 bases and J by 1 base, with 12 bases left in between. The CDR3 totals 16 residues. CDR1 and CDR2 (germline): LNHDA, SQIVND (reference sequence). The TCR comes from a woman of 80 years or more with acute or convalescent COVID-19. The sample consisted of peripheral blood. The chain uses TRBV19 and TRBJ2-5, with a tentative D call TRBD2 (5 bases). Here the CDR3 reads CASSIDVAGLQETQYF. The CDR3 bases are TGTGCCAGTAGTATAGACGTGGCGGGTCTCCAAGAGACCCAGTACTTC.